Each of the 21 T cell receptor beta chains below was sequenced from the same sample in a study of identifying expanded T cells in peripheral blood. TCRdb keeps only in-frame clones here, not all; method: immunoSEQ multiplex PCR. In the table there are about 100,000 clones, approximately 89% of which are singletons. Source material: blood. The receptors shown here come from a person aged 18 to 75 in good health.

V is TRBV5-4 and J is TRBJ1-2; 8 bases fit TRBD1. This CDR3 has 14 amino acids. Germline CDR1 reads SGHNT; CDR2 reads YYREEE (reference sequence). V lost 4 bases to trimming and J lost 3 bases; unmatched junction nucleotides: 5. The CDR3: CASSGVGQDYGYTF. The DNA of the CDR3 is TGTGCCAGCAGCGGAGTGGGACAGGACTATGGCTACACCTTC.

The CDR3 here is CASSKTSTPGTPLHF. As DNA, the CDR3 is TGTGCCAGCAGCAAAACTTCGACACCCGGTACGCCCCTCCACTTT. The chain is built from TRBV21-1 and TRBJ1-6; the listed D gene, TRBD1, was not tested against the DNA. TRBV21-1 counts as a pseudogene. The CDR3 has 15 residues.

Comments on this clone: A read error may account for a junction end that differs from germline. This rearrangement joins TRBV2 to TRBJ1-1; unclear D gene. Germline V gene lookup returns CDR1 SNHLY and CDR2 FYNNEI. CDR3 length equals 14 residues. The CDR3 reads CASREGPQQTEAFF. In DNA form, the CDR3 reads TGTGCCAGCAGGGAAGGCCCTCAGCAAACTGAAGCTTTCTTT.

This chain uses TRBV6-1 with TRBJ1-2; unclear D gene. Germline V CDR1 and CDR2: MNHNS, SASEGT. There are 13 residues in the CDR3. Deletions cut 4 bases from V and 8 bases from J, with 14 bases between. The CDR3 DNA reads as TGTGCCAGCAGTGCTTCCGGGATAGGGGGCTACACCTTC. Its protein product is CASSASGIGGYTF.

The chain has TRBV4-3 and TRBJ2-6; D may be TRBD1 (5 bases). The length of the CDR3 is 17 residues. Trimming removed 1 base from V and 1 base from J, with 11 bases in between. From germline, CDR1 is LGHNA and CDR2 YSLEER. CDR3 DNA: TGCGCCAGCAGCCAAGCCACAGGAGCTTCTGGGGCCAACGTCCTGACTTTC. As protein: CASSQATGASGANVLTF.

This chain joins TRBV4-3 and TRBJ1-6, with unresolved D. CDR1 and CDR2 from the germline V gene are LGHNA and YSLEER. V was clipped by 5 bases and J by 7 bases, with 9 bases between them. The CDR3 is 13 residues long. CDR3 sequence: CASSKGQNSPLHF. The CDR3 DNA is TGCGCCAGCAGCAAGGGTCAAAATTCACCCCTCCACTTT.

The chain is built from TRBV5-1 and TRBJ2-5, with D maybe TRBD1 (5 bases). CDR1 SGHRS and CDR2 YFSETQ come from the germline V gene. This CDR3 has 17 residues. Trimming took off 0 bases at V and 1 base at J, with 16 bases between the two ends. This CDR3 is CASSLDIGAPGQETQYF. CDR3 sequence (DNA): TGCGCCAGCAGCTTGGATATTGGGGCGCCGGGCCAAGAGACCCAGTACTTC.

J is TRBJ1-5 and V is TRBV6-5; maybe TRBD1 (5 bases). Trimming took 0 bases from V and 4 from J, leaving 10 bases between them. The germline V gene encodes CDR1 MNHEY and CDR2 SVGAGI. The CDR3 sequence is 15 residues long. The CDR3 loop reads CASSYSGQGNQPQHF. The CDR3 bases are TGTGCCAGCAGTTACTCCGGCCAGGGAAATCAGCCCCAGCATTTT.

The CDR3 DNA reads TGTGCCAGCAGTGTTAGCGGGAGCGGTGGGGCCAACGTCCTGACTTTC. It specifies CASSVSGSGGANVLTF. The V gene is TRBV27, the J gene TRBJ2-6; 9 bases agree with TRBD2. This CDR3 has 16 amino acids. V shed 5 bases and J 3 bases; nucleotides not matched to a gene: 5. Germline assignment: CDR1 MNHEY and CDR2 SMNVEV (reference sequence).

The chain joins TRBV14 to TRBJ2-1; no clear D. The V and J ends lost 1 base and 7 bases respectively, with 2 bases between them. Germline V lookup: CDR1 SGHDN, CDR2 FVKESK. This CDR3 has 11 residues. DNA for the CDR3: TGTGCCAGCAGCCAAGGGAATGAGCAGTTCTTC. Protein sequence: CASSQGNEQFF.

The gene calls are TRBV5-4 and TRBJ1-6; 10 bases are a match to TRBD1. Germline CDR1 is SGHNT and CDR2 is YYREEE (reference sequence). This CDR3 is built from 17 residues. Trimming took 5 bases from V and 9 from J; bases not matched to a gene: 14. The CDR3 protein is CASSLRQGASLVSPLHF. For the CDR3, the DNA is TGTGCCAGCAGTCTCCGACAGGGGGCATCCTTAGTTTCACCCCTCCACTTT.

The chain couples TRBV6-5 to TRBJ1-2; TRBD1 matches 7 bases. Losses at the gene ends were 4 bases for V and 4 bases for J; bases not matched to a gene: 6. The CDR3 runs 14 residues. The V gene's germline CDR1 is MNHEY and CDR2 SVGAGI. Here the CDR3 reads CASSSDRVGYGYTF. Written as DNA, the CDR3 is TGTGCCAGCAGTTCCGACAGGGTTGGCTATGGCTACACCTTC.

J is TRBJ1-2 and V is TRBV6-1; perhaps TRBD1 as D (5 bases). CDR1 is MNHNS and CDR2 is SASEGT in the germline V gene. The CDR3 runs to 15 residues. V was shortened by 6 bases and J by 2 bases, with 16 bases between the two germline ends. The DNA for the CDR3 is TGTGCCAGCAGCGATCTAGGGGACCAAAACTATGGCTACACCTTC. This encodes CASSDLGDQNYGYTF.

The CDR3 protein is CATRDRWEQEKSVGGGEQYF. CDR3 nucleotide sequence: TGTGCCACGAGGGACAGGTGGGAACAGGAAAAAAGTGTGGGCGGTGGGGAGCAGTACTTC. The chain couples TRBV9 to TRBJ2-7; TRBD1 matches 8 bases. V gave up 9 bases and J gave up 7 bases; unmatched junction bases: 33. Per germline, CDR1 SGDLS and CDR2 YYNGEE. The length of the CDR3 is 20 residues.

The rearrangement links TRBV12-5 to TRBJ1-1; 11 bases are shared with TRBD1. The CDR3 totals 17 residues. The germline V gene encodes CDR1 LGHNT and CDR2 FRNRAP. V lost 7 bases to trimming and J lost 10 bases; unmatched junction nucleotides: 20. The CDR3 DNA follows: TGTGCTAGTGCCTGGACAGGGGGCTCTGGGTACCCCTATTCAGCTTTCTTT. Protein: CASAWTGGSGYPYSAFF.

The CDR3 sequence: CASSQGLAGAGELFF. CDR3 nucleotides: TGCGCCAGCAGCCAAGGTCTAGCGGGGGCCGGGGAGCTGTTTTTT. This rearrangement joins TRBV4-1 to TRBJ2-2; 10 nucleotides match TRBD2. Germline V gene data show CDR1 as MGHRA and CDR2 as YSYEKL. The junction had 2 bases not matched to a gene; V was cut back by 1 base and J by 6 bases. The CDR3 consists of 15 residues.

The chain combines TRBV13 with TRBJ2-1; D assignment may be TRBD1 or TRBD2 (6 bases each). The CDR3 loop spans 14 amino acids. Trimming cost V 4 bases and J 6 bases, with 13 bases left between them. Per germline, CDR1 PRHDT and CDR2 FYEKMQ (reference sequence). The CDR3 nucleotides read TGTGCCAGCAGCTCGGGGGACACGATCAATGAGCAGTTCTTC. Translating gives CASSSGDTINEQFF.

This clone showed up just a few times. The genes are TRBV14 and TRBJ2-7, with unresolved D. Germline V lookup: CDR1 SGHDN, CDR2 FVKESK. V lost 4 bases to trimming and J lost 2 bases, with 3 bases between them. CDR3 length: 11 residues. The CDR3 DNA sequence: TGTGCCAGCAGCCGAGCCTACGAGCAGTACTTC. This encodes CASSRAYEQYF.

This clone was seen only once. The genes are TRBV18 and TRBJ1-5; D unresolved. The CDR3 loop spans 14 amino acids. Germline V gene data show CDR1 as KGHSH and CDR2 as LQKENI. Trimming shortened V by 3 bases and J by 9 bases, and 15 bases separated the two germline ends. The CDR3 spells CASSPKRPPSPQHF. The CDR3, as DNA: TGTGCCAGCTCACCGAAGCGGCCCCCTTCGCCCCAGCATTTT.

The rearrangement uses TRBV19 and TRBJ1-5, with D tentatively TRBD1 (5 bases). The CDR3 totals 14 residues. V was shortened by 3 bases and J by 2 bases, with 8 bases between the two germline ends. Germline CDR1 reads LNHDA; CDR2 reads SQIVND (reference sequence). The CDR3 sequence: CASSIQGGNQPQHF. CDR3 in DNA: TGTGCCAGTAGTATTCAAGGGGGCAATCAGCCCCAGCATTTT.

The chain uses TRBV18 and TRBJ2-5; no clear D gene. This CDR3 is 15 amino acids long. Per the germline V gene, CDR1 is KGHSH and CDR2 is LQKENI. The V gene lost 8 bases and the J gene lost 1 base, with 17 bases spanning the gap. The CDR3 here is CASVTNPAIQETQYF. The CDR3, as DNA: TGTGCCAGCGTCACCAATCCCGCAATCCAAGAGACCCAGTACTTC.